These 7 T cell receptor beta chains originate from one sample sequenced in a study of T cells in localized non-small cell lung cancer. Assay: immunoSEQ multiplex PCR; the TCRdb copy retains only in-frame clones and omits some. The sample lists around 41,000 clones; roughly nine tenths were seen once. The sample in question was peripheral blood, obtained before any cancer treatment. The origin of the receptors is a woman aged 18-50 years with stage III lung adenocarcinoma.

This rearrangement joins TRBV7-8 to TRBJ2-5; D possibly matches TRBD1 or TRBD2 (6 bases each). Germline CDR1 and CDR2: SGHVS and FQNEAQ. Trimming cost V 4 bases and J 4 bases, with 19 bases left between them. The length of the CDR3 is 16 residues. CDR3 sequence reads: CASSSRGTVKGETQYF. CDR3 sequence (DNA): TGTGCCAGCAGCTCTAGGGGGACTGTGAAGGGAGAGACCCAGTACTTC.

The chain has TRBV6-1 and TRBJ1-5; 10 bases line up with TRBD1. CDR1 MNHNS and CDR2 SASEGT come from the germline V gene. The CDR3 sequence is 15 residues long. With V trimmed by 6 bases and J by 6 bases, 8 bases remained unmatched. The CDR3 loop is CASSPDRGTRQPQHF. In DNA, the CDR3 is TGTGCCAGCAGCCCGGACAGGGGGACCCGTCAGCCCCAGCATTTT.

This chain connects TRBV19 to TRBJ1-3; no definite D call. The V end was cut by 4 bases, the J end by 2 bases, with 9 bases between. Germline V lookup: CDR1 LNHDA, CDR2 SQIVND (reference sequence). The CDR3 is 14 amino acids. CDR3 amino acids: CASSTLGAGNTIYF. CDR3 sequence (DNA): TGTGCCAGTAGTACCCTTGGGGCTGGAAACACCATATATTTT.

This chain links TRBV5-1 with TRBJ2-1, with 9 bases matching TRBD2. The length of the CDR3 is 16 residues. Looked up from germline, CDR1 is SGHRS and CDR2 is YFSETQ. Germline trimming cut 4 bases from V and 4 bases from J; bases unmatched to any gene: 9. CDR3 loop: CASSVILAGSYNEQFF. CDR3 bases: TGCGCCAGCAGCGTTATACTAGCGGGTTCTTACAATGAGCAGTTCTTC.

This clone has only a few counts. This chain connects TRBV5-1 to TRBJ2-2; no firm D call. CDR3 length: 13 amino acids. Germline CDR1 is SGHRS and CDR2 is YFSETQ. Trimming took 6 bases from V and 3 from J, leaving 9 bases between them. CDR3 bases: TGCGCCAGCAAAACCTCTGACACCGGGGAGCTGTTTTTT. Its protein is CASKTSDTGELFF.

The CDR3 DNA reads TGTGCCAGCAGCGCCAAAACACAGGGTTCCTACAATGAGCAGTTCTTC. Translated: CASSAKTQGSYNEQFF. The rearrangement links TRBV5-4 to TRBJ2-1, with D possibly TRBD1 on 6 matching bases. V lost 4 bases to trimming and J lost 1 base, with 15 bases between them. Germline V gene data show CDR1 as SGHNT and CDR2 as YYREEE (reference sequence). The CDR3 totals 16 residues.

This rearrangement joins TRBV7-2 to TRBJ1-3; D remains unclear. CDR1 is SGHTA, CDR2 FQGNSA, per germline. V was trimmed by 0 bases and J by 0 bases, leaving 3 bases between them. The CDR3 spans 14 residues. CDR3: CASSLAGSGNTIYF. The DNA of the CDR3 is TGTGCCAGCAGCTTAGCGGGCTCTGGAAACACCATATATTTT.